The sequence of this T cell receptor beta chain was determined in a study of T cells in Graves' hyperthyroidism and ophthalmopathy. Trimming removed 0 bases at V and 4 bases at J, with 11 bases between. This CDR3 spans 15 amino acids. Germline CDR1 reads SGHRS; CDR2 reads YFSETQ. RNA transcripts provided the source from which TCR beta CDR3 regions were amplified. Using the HTBI primer set, a first-round RT-PCR was run on the TCR CDR3. Via MiXCR, TCRdb re-called the multiplex PCR reads, giving one row per CDR3 protein. The table includes hundreds of thousands of distinct CDR3 sequences, 20% to 25% detected once.

This TCR was recovered from a woman aged 70-85 years with Graves' ophthalmopathy. The chain carries TRBV5-1 and TRBJ2-1; no clear D. The source material was blood. CDR3 sequence: CASSLEGFHYNEQFF. The CDR3 coding sequence is TGCGCCAGCAGCTTGGAGGGTTTCCATTACAATGAGCAGTTCTTC.